The TCR beta chain described here comes from a study of shared clonotypes between healthy human individuals. The study's findings and limits: A small donor pool kept down the genetic and exposure-history diversity that was represented. Several donors showed sharing of around 5% of naive CD4 clonotypes. Estimated clonotype richness was generally higher in naive than memory subsets.

The CDR3 is 15 amino acids. The germline V and J ends were trimmed by 0 bases and 7 bases, with 13 bases remaining between them. The germline CDR1 and CDR2 sequences are SGHRS and YFSETQ. This clone was found once. Antigen unknown. Profiled with immunoSEQ multiplex PCR; TCRdb holds only in-frame clones, not every one. Among 2 million to 2.5 million clones listed, less than 95% were seen once. The source is a young man in good health. Some clones in this sample may be carry-over from other donors' samples. Sequencing input: naive CD4+ T cells from PBMCs. Subset defined: CD45RA+ positively selected. J is TRBJ2-2 and V is TRBV5-1, with a possible D match to TRBD1 (6 bases). DNA for the CDR3: TGCGCCAGCAGCTTGGAGGCAGGGGCGGGCGGGGAGCTGTTTTTT. Encoded protein: CASSLEAGAGGELFF.